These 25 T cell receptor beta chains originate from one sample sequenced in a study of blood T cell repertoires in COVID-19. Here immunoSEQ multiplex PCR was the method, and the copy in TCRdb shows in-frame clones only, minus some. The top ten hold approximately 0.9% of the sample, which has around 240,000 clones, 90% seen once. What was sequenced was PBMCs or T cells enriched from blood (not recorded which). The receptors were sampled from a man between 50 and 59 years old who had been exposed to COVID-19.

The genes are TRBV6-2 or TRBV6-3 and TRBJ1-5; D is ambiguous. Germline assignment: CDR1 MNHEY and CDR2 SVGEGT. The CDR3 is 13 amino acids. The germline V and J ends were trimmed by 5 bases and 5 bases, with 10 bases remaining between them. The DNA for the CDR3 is TGTGCCAGCAGTCGAGCCCAATATCAGCCCCAGCATTTT. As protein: CASSRAQYQPQHF.

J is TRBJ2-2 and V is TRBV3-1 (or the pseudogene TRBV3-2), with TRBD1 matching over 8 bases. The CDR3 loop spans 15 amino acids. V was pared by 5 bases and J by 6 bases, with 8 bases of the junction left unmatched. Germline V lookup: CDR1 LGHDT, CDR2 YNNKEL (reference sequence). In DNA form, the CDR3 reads TGTGCCAGCAGCTTCTGGACAGGGAGACCCGGGGAGCTGTTTTTT. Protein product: CASSFWTGRPGELFF.

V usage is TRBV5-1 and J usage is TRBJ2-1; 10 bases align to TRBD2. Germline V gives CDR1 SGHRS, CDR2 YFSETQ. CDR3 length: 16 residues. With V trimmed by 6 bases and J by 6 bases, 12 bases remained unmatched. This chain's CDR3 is CASNPSSLAGANEQFF. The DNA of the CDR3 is TGCGCCAGCAATCCAAGCTCCCTAGCGGGGGCCAATGAGCAGTTCTTC.

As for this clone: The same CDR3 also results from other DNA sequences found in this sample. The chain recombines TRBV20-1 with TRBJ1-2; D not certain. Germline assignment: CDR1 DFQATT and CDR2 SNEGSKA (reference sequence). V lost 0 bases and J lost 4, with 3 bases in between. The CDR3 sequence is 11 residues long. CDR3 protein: CSARDRYGYTF. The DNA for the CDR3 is TGCAGTGCTAGAGATCGCTATGGCTACACCTTC.

This CDR3 is CASSLASGSVGELFF. The CDR3 nucleotides read TGCGCCAGCAGCTTGGCTAGCGGGAGTGTCGGGGAGCTGTTTTTT. J is TRBJ2-2 and V is TRBV5-1; TRBD2 matches at 10 bases. Germline loops: CDR1 SGHRS, CDR2 YFSETQ. V trimming: 0 bases; J trimming: 7 bases; junction bases outside the gene matches: 3. This CDR3 region has 15 residues.

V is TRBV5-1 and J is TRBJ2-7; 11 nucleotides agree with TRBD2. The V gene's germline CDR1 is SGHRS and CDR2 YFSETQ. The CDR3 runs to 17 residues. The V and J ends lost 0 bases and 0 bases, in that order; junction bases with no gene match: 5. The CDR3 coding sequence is TGCGCCAGCAGCTTGGATTTACTAGCGGGGGACTCCTACGAGCAGTACTTC. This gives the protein CASSLDLLAGDSYEQYF.

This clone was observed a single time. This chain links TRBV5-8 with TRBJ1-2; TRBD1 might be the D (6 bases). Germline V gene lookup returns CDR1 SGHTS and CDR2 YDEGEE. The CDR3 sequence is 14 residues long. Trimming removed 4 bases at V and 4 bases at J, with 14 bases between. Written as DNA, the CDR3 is TGTGCCAGCAGCAGGGGGGGGACATTCTATGGCTACACCTTC. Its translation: CASSRGGTFYGYTF.

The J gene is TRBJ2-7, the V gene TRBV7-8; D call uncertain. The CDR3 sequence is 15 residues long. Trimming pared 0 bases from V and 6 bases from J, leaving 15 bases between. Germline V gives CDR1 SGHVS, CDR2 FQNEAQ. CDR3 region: CASSLAHSTLGEQYV. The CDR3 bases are TGTGCCAGCAGCTTAGCGCATTCGACTCTAGGCGAGCAGTACGTC.

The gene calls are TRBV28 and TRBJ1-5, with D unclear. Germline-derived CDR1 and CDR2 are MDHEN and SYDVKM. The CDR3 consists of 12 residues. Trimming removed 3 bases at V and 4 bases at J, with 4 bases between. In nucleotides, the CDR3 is TGTGCCAGCAGTTTGGAGAATCAGCCCCAGCATTTT. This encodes CASSLENQPQHF.

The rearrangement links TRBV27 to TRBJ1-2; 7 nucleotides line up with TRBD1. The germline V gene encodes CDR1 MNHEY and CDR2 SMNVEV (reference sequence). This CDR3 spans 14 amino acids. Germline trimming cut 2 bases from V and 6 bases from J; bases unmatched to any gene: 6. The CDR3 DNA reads TGTGCCAGCAGTTTAAGACAGGGTATACATGGCTACACCTTC. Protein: CASSLRQGIHGYTF.

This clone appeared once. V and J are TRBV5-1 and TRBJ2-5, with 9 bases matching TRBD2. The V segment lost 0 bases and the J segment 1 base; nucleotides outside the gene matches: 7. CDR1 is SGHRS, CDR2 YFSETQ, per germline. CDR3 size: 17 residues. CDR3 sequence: CASSLGLAGLFQETQYF. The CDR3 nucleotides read TGCGCCAGCAGCTTGGGTCTAGCGGGGCTTTTCCAAGAGACCCAGTACTTC.

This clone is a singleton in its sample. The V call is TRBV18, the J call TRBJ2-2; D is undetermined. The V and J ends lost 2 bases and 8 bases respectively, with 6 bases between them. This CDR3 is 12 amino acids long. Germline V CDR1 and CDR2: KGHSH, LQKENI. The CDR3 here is CASSPIRGELFF. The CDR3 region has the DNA TGTGCCAGCTCACCAATCAGAGGGGAGCTGTTTTTT.

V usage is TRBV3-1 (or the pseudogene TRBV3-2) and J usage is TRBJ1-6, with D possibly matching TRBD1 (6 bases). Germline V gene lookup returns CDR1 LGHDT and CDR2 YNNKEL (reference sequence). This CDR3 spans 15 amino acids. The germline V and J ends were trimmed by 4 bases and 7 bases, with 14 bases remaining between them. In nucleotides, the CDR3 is TGTGCCAGCAGCCTAGAGTGGGGGCGGAATTCACCCCTCCACTTT. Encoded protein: CASSLEWGRNSPLHF.

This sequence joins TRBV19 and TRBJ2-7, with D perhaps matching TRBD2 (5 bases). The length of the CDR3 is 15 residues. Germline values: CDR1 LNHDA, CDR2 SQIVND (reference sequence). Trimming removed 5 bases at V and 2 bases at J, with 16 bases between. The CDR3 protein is CASSPLSSGTYEQYF. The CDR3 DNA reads TGTGCCAGTAGTCCCCTCTCCTCCGGGACCTACGAGCAGTACTTC.

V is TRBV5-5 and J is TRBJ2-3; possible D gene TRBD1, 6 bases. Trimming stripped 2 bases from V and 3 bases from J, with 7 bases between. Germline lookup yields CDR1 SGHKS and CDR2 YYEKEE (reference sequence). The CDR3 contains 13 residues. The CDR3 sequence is CASSFGQTDTQYF. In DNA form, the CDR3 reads TGTGCCAGCAGCTTCGGACAGACAGATACGCAGTATTTT.

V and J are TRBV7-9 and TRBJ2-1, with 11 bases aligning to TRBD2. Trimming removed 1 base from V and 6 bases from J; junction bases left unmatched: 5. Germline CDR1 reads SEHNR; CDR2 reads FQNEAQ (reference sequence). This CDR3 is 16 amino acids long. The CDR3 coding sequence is TGTGCCAGCAGCTTAGGACTAGCGGGACTCCCCAATGAGCAGTTCTTC. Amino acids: CASSLGLAGLPNEQFF.

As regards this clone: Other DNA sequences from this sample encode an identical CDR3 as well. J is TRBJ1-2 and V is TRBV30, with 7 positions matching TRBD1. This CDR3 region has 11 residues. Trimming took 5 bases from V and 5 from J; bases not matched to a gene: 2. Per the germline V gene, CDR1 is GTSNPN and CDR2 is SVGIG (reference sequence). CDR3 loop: CAWSRGYGYTF. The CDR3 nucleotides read TGTGCCTGGTCCAGGGGGTATGGCTACACCTTC.

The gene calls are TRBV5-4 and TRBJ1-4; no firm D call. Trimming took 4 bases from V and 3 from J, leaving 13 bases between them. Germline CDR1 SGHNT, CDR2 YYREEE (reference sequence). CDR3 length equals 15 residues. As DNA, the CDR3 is TGTGCCAGCAGCCAGGATGGGCGAGCTAATGAAAAACTGTTTTTT. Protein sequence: CASSQDGRANEKLFF.

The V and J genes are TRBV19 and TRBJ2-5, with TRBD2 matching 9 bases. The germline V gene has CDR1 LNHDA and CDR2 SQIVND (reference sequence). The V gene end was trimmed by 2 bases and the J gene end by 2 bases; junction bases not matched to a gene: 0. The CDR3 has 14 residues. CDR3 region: CASSILAGQETQYF. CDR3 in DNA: TGTGCCAGTAGTATACTAGCGGGGCAAGAGACCCAGTACTTC.

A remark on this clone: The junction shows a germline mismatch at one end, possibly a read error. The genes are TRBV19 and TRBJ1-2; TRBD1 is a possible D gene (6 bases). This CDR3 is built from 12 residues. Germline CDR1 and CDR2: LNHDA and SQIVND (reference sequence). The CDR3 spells CASSPGGPGHHF. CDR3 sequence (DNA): TGTGCCAGTAGCCCGGGCGGACCGGGACACCACTTC.

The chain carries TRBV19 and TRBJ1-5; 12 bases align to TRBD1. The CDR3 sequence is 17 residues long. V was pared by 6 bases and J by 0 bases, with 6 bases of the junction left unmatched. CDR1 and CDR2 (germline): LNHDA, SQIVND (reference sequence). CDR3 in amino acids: CASSGTGGPISNQPQHF. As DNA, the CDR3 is TGTGCCAGTAGCGGGACAGGGGGCCCGATTAGCAATCAGCCCCAGCATTTT.

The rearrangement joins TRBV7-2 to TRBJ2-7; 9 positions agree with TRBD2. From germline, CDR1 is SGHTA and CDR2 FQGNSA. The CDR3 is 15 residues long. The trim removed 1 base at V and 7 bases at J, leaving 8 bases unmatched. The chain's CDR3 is CASSLEGGGAGEQYF. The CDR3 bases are TGTGCCAGCAGCTTAGAAGGCGGGGGGGCCGGTGAGCAGTACTTC.

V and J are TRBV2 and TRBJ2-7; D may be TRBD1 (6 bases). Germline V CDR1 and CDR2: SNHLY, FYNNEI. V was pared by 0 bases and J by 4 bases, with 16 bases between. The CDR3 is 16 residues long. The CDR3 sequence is CASSEAQAGAGYEQYV. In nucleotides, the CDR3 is TGTGCCAGCAGTGAAGCCCAGGCAGGGGCGGGTTACGAGCAGTACGTC.

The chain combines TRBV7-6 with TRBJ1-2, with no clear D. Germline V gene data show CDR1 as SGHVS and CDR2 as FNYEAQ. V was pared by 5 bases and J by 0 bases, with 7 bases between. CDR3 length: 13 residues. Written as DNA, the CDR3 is TGTGCCAGCAGCACTCAATCTAACTATGGCTACACCTTC. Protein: CASSTQSNYGYTF. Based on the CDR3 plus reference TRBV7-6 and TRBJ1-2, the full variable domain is GAGVSQSPRYKVTKRGQDVALRCDPISGHVSLYWYRQALGQGPEFLTYFNYEAQQDKSGLPNDRFSAERPEGSISTLTIQRTEQRDSAMYRCASSTQSNYGYTFGSGTRLTVV.

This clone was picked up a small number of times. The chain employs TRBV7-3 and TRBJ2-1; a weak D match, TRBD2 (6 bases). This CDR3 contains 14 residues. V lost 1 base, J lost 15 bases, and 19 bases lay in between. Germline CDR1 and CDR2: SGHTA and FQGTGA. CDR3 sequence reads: CASSLNAGPIPGFF. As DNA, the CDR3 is TGTGCCAGCAGCTTAAATGCGGGACCAATCCCGGGGTTCTTC.